This is a list of T cell receptor beta chains from one sample in a study of human T cells and chemical hapten exposure. TCRdb redid the calling of the RACE reads with MiXCR, one entry per CDR3 protein. Of about 290,000 distinct CDR3 sequences listed, approximately 7.5% are singletons. The material was whole blood, obtained in connection with sensitization to the hapten diphenylcyclopropenone (DPC). These receptor sequences come from a man aged 18 to 29 with alopecia areata. Some clones in this sample may be carry-over from other donors' samples. The CDR3 runs from the conserved cysteine through the conserved F or W. Each record gives: clone size, D gene, J gene, V gene, CDR3 protein, CDR3 DNA. The D gene is left open where the match is weak. Part of the rows lack a size; the others show once, few, many or a class for expanded clones.

abundance: -
d_gene: -
j_gene: TRBJ2-2
v_gene: TRBV11-2
CDR3aa: CASSLIQGPNTGELFF
CDR3nt: TGTGCCAGCAGCTTAATTCAGGGCCCGAACACCGGGGAGCTGTTTTTT

abundance: few
d_gene: -
j_gene: TRBJ2-3
v_gene: TRBV5-1
CDR3aa: CASSLDRLTDTQYF
CDR3nt: TGCGCCAGCAGCTTGGACCGTCTCACAGATACGCAGTATTTT

abundance: many
d_gene: -
j_gene: TRBJ1-4
v_gene: TRBV20-1
CDR3aa: CSARDWVSAASNEKLFF
CDR3nt: TGCAGTGCTAGAGATTGGGTCTCGGCAGCTTCCAATGAAAAACTGTTTTTT

abundance: -
d_gene: -
j_gene: TRBJ1-5
v_gene: TRBV20-1
CDR3aa: CSARDLNGGNLQPQHF
CDR3nt: TGCAGTGCTAGAGATCTGAATGGGGGCAATTTACAGCCCCAGCATTTT

abundance: -
d_gene: TRBD1
j_gene: TRBJ2-7
v_gene: TRBV6-5
CDR3aa: CASSSGTGNYEQYF
CDR3nt: TGTGCCAGCAGTTCCGGGACAGGGAACTACGAGCAGTACTTC

abundance: few
d_gene: TRBD2
j_gene: TRBJ2-5
v_gene: TRBV7-2
CDR3aa: CASSLRSLAGEETQYF
CDR3nt: TGTGCCAGCAGCTTACGTAGTCTAGCGGGGGAGGAGACCCAGTACTTC

abundance: -
d_gene: -
j_gene: TRBJ2-3
v_gene: TRBV6-4
CDR3aa: CASSFLFHTDTQYF
CDR3nt: TGTGCCAGCAGTTTTCTCTTTCATACAGATACGCAGTATTTT

abundance: few
d_gene: -
j_gene: TRBJ1-5
v_gene: TRBV7-2
CDR3aa: CASSFAGLSQPQHF
CDR3nt: TGTGCCAGCAGCTTTGCAGGGTTGAGCCAGCCCCAGCATTTT

abundance: -
d_gene: -
j_gene: TRBJ1-1
v_gene: TRBV4-1
CDR3aa: CASSQGTVSTEAFF
CDR3nt: TGCGCCAGCAGCCAAGGTACCGTGAGCACTGAAGCTTTCTTT

abundance: -
d_gene: -
j_gene: TRBJ1-1
v_gene: TRBV12-3/TRBV12-4
CDR3aa: CASSLKGTEAFF
CDR3nt: TGTGCCAGCAGTTTAAAGGGCACTGAAGCTTTCTTT

abundance: many
d_gene: -
j_gene: TRBJ1-1
v_gene: TRBV27
CDR3aa: CASRKQANTEAFF
CDR3nt: TGTGCCAGCAGAAAGCAGGCCAACACTGAAGCTTTCTTT

abundance: -
d_gene: -
j_gene: TRBJ2-2
v_gene: TRBV2
CDR3aa: CASKPDLSTGELFF
CDR3nt: TGTGCCAGCAAGCCGGACCTAAGCACCGGGGAGCTGTTTTTT

abundance: -
d_gene: -
j_gene: TRBJ1-1
v_gene: TRBV11-2
CDR3aa: CASSSGPPFGTEAFF
CDR3nt: TGTGCCAGCAGCTCAGGGCCGCCCTTTGGAACTGAAGCTTTCTTT

abundance: -
d_gene: -
j_gene: TRBJ1-5
v_gene: TRBV6-1
CDR3aa: CASREDALYQPQHF
CDR3nt: TGTGCCAGCAGAGAAGACGCCCTGTATCAGCCCCAGCATTTT

abundance: many
d_gene: TRBD1
j_gene: TRBJ1-3
v_gene: TRBV9
CDR3aa: CASSASTGFSGNTIYF
CDR3nt: TGTGCCAGCAGCGCGTCGACAGGGTTCTCTGGAAACACCATATATTTT

abundance: -
d_gene: TRBD1
j_gene: TRBJ1-1
v_gene: TRBV28
CDR3aa: CASSSAGTGTSEAFF
CDR3nt: TGTGCCAGCAGTTCAGCCGGGACAGGGACCTCTGAAGCTTTCTTT

abundance: few
d_gene: -
j_gene: TRBJ2-6
v_gene: TRBV4-1
CDR3aa: CASSQVDSGANVLTF
CDR3nt: TGCGCCAGCAGCCAAGTGGACTCTGGGGCCAACGTCCTGACTTTC

abundance: many
d_gene: -
j_gene: TRBJ1-2
v_gene: TRBV12-3/TRBV12-4
CDR3aa: CASASGGHYGYTF
CDR3nt: TGTGCCAGTGCGTCTGGGGGGCACTATGGCTACACCTTC

abundance: -
d_gene: -
j_gene: TRBJ2-4
v_gene: TRBV6-2/TRBV6-3
CDR3aa: CASNGGGPKNIQYF
CDR3nt: TGTGCCAGCAATGGAGGGGGGCCCAAAAACATTCAGTACTTC

abundance: few
d_gene: -
j_gene: TRBJ2-7
v_gene: TRBV12-3/TRBV12-4
CDR3aa: CASSFDHGTDSYEQYF
CDR3nt: TGTGCCAGCAGTTTTGATCATGGCACTGACTCCTACGAGCAGTACTTC

abundance: -
d_gene: -
j_gene: TRBJ2-1
v_gene: TRBV29-1
CDR3aa: CSSKQNEQFF
CDR3nt: TGCAGTTCCAAGCAAAATGAGCAGTTCTTC